The present TCR beta chain was sequenced within a study of vaccination effects on CD4 cells after COVID-19. As for the study in general: Samples that were drawn after vaccination came a median of 72 days after the second dose.

As to this clone: Antigen unknown.

Sequencing was performed with immunoSEQ multiplex PCR; in TCRdb, only in-frame clones are kept and a portion is missing. The table lists roughly 43,000 clones, over 60% of them singletons. This CDR3 has 13 residues. V lost 8 bases and J lost 1, with 12 bases in between. Per the germline V gene, CDR1 is LNHDA and CDR2 is SQIVND (reference sequence). Ahead of sequencing, the ViraFEST assay grew antigen-specific CD4+ T cells using viral peptide pools. Scientists isolated CD4+ T cells after a roughly 10-day culture period ended. Participants received two doses of either the BNT162b2 or mRNA-1273 vaccine. Previously uninfected by SARS-CoV-2, the vaccine recipients also showed negative nucleocapsid antibodies. At days 3 and 7, half of the medium was exchanged for IL-2 medium.

This specimen was CD4+ T cells from PBMCs cultured with HCoV-OC43 spike peptides, taken after COVID-19 vaccination. The subset denotes: HCoV-OC43 spike overlapping peptide pool stimulation. V is TRBV19 and J is TRBJ2-7, with no clear D. This clonotype originated in a human donor who received a COVID-19 vaccine. The CDR3 protein is CASAKGSSYEQYF. The CDR3, as DNA: TGTGCCAGTGCTAAAGGTTCGTCCTACGAGCAGTACTTC.